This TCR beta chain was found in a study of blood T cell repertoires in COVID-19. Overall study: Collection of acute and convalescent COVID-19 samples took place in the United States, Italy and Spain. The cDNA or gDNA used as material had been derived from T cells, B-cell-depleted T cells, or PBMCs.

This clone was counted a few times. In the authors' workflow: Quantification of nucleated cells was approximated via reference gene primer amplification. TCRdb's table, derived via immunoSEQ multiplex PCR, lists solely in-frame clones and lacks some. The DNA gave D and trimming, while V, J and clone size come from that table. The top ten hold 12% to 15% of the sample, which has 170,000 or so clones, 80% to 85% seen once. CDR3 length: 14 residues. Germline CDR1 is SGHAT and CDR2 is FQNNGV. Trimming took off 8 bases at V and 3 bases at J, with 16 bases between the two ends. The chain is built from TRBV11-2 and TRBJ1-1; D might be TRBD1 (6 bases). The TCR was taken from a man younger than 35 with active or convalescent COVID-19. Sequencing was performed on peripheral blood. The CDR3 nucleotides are TGTGCCAGCGAAGGGGGAGCCATTGACACTGAAGCTTTCTTT. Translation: CASEGGAIDTEAFF.